Listed below are T cell receptor beta chains from one sample, sequenced in a study of T cell responses to AZD1222 COVID-19 vaccine. The data were produced by immunoSEQ multiplex PCR, yet TCRdb's version contains in-frame clones alone and is incomplete. The table lists over 130,000 clones, about 93% of them singletons. Sequencing was performed on peripheral blood, taken on day 0 of AZD1222 vaccination. All receptors derive from an adult in good health. Each CDR3 is given with its conserved first and last residue. The D gene is left open where the match is weak. Clone size is shown for a subset of rows, as once, few, many or a class of expanded clone.

J	V	size	D	DNA	CDR3
TRBJ1-2	TRBV28	-	TRBD1	TGTGCCAGCAGTTTATCCGACAGGGGCTATGGCTACACCTTC	CASSLSDRGYGYTF
TRBJ1-5	TRBV5-6	once	-	TGTGCCAGCAGTGTGCGGACAGTTAGCAATCAGCCCCAGCATTTT	CASSVRTVSNQPQHF
TRBJ2-1	TRBV5-5	-	-	TGTGCCAGCAGCTCGGGACTCGAGACCTACAATGAGCAGTTCTTC	CASSSGLETYNEQFF
TRBJ2-1	TRBV7-8	-	-	TGTGCCAGCAGACGTACGGCAGGGGAATCCTACAATGAGCAGTTCTTC	CASRRTAGESYNEQFF
TRBJ1-2	TRBV6-4	-	-	TGTGCCAGCAGTGACAGGAAGAGGAGGTACTATGGCTACACCTTC	CASSDRKRRYYGYTF
TRBJ1-1	TRBV10-1	-	-	TGCGCCAGCAGTGGGCAACCTGGAGAAGCTTTCTTT	CASSGQPGEAFF
TRBJ1-5	TRBV5-5	-	-	TGTGCCAGCAGCTTGGCCGGAGGTGATCAGCCCCAGCATTTT	CASSLAGGDQPQHF
TRBJ2-3	TRBV18	-	TRBD2	TGTGCCAGCTCACCCAGCGGGGGGCACACAGATACGCAGTATTTT	CASSPSGGHTDTQYF
TRBJ2-5	TRBV5-4	-	-	TGTGCCAGCAGCTTGGGGGCGGCTAGTGAAGAGACCCAGTACTTC	CASSLGAASEETQYF
TRBJ2-5	TRBV7-9	-	-	TGTGCCAGCAGCGAAATGGGACACCCTGACGAGACCCAGTACTTC	CASSEMGHPDETQYF
TRBJ1-1	TRBV5-4	-	-	TGTGCCAGCACCGGCGACCCCGTGGGGAACACTGAAGCTTTCTTT	CASTGDPVGNTEAFF
TRBJ1-1	TRBV5-4	-	TRBD1	TGTGCCAGCAGCCAGGGACAGGCGAACACTGAAGCTTTCTTT	CASSQGQANTEAFF
TRBJ2-5	TRBV19	-	TRBD1	TGTGCCAGTAGTATCGGACAGGGTTCGGCAGAGACCCAGTACTTC	CASSIGQGSAETQYF
TRBJ1-2	TRBV11-2	-	-	TGTGCCAGCAGCTGGACCCTGAGTGGGGATGGCTACACCTTC	CASSWTLSGDGYTF
TRBJ2-1	TRBV28	-	-	TGTGCCCACGGGACCTTAAACAATGAGCAGTTCTTC	CAHGTLNNEQFF
TRBJ1-2	TRBV7-6	-	TRBD1	TGTGCCAGCAGCCGACCCGGACAGGGGGCTAATGGCTACACCTTC	CASSRPGQGANGYTF
TRBJ2-1	TRBV5-1	once	TRBD2	TGCGCCAGCCGCCAGACTAGCGGGGTATACAATGAGCAGTTCTTC	CASRQTSGVYNEQFF
TRBJ1-2	TRBV6-5	-	TRBD1	TGTGCCAGCGAACCGTACGGACAGGGTGAAGGCTACACCTTC	CASEPYGQGEGYTF
TRBJ2-1	TRBV12-3/TRBV12-4	-	TRBD2	TGTGCCAGCAGACGAGAGGGAGGGAGCGAGCAGTTCTTC	CASRREGGSEQFF
TRBJ1-3	TRBV4-1	-	-	TGCGCCAGCAGCCTGGCGCTACTCTCTGGAAACACCATATATTTT	CASSLALLSGNTIYF
TRBJ2-3	TRBV7-3	-	-	TGTGCCAGCAGCATGGGACTCTCAGATACGCAGTATTTT	CASSMGLSDTQYF
TRBJ2-3	TRBV28	few	TRBD1	TGTGCCAGCAGTCCGCAGGGGGCAGATACGCAGTATTTT	CASSPQGADTQYF
TRBJ1-2	TRBV5-5	-	TRBD1	TGTGCCAGCAGCTTGGTGGACAGGGGGAACTATGGCTACACCTTC	CASSLVDRGNYGYTF
TRBJ2-3	TRBV12-3/TRBV12-4	-	-	TGTGCCAGCAGTTTGGGGGGTGGGATTGCGCAGTATTTT	CASSLGGGIAQYF
TRBJ1-1	TRBV19	-	-	TGTGCCAGTACTGAACCATTCCTTGGGACTGAAGCTTTCTTT	CASTEPFLGTEAFF
TRBJ1-6	TRBV7-2	-	TRBD1	TGTGCCAGCAGCTTCCGACAGGGATCGACTTCACCCCTCCACTTT	CASSFRQGSTSPLHF
TRBJ2-1	TRBV13	once	TRBD1	TGTGCCAGCAGCTACCGGACAGGGGGCCGGCCGATGTACAATGAGCAGTTCTTC	CASSYRTGGRPMYNEQFF
TRBJ2-1	TRBV4-2	-	-	TGTGCCAGCAGCCAAGATTTCGGAGGCAATGAGCAGTTCTTC	CASSQDFGGNEQFF
TRBJ2-2	TRBV6-5	few	-	TGTGCCAGCAGTTATTCACCGGGAGCACGCACCGGGGAGCTGTTTTTT	CASSYSPGARTGELFF
TRBJ2-5	TRBV5-4	once	TRBD2	TGTGCCAGCAGCTTGGCCCTCTCGGGGGGGCAAGAGACCCAGTACTTC	CASSLALSGGQETQYF
TRBJ2-5	TRBV30	-	-	TGTGCCTGGAGTTCTGGGACCCAGTACTTC	CAWSSGTQYF
TRBJ2-5	TRBV7-2	-	TRBD1	TGTGCCAGCAGCTCCGGACAGGGTGAGACCCAGTACTTC	CASSSGQGETQYF
TRBJ1-2	TRBV5-1	-	-	TGCGCCAGCAGCTTAAGGGTTGGCTATGGCTACACCTTC	CASSLRVGYGYTF
TRBJ1-1	TRBV7-9	-	TRBD1	TGTGCCAGCAGCTTAGGGTGGGACAGGAACACTGAAGCTTTCTTT	CASSLGWDRNTEAFF
TRBJ2-1	TRBV5-1	-	TRBD2	TGCGCCAGCAGCTTGGGCAGCGGGAGGGTCAATGAGCAGTTCTTC	CASSLGSGRVNEQFF
TRBJ2-1	TRBV5-5	-	TRBD2	TGTGCCAGCAGCGGCTCGGGACTAGCGGGAGGTATGAATGAGCAGTTCTTC	CASSGSGLAGGMNEQFF
TRBJ1-2	TRBV27	-	-	TGTGCCAGCAGTTTCAAAAACAGGGATGGCTACACCTTC	CASSFKNRDGYTF
TRBJ2-2	TRBV5-1	-	TRBD1	TGCGCCAGCAGCTTGGATTGGACAGGGTTAACCGGGGAGCTGTTTTTT	CASSLDWTGLTGELFF
TRBJ2-3	TRBV5-1	-	TRBD2	TGCGCCAGCAGCTCGGGACTAGTGGGGACAGATACGCAGTATTTT	CASSSGLVGTDTQYF
TRBJ1-5	TRBV7-8	-	-	TGTGCCAGCAGCTTAGATGGGGGTGGGGAACAGCCCCAGCATTTT	CASSLDGGGEQPQHF
TRBJ2-5	TRBV6-2/TRBV6-3	-	TRBD2	TGTGCCAGCAGTTCCCCAGCACTAGCGGGAAGGGAGACCCAGTACTTC	CASSSPALAGRETQYF
TRBJ2-3	TRBV10-3	-	TRBD1	TGTGCCATCGGGACAGGGGAAGGAGATACGCAGTATTTT	CAIGTGEGDTQYF
TRBJ2-2	TRBV6-5	-	-	TGTGCCAGCAGAGGGCCCGGGTCCGGGGAGCTGTTTTTT	CASRGPGSGELFF
TRBJ1-2	TRBV14	-	TRBD1	TGTGCCAGCAGTCGTCAATTAGGGGGCGATGGCTACACCTTC	CASSRQLGGDGYTF
TRBJ1-5	TRBV28	-	TRBD1	TGTGCCAGCAGTTATCGACAGGGTCGGCAGCCCCAGCATTTT	CASSYRQGRQPQHF
TRBJ1-2	TRBV5-1	-	-	TGCGCCAGCAGCTTGGAGTACGCAGACTATGGCTACACCTTC	CASSLEYADYGYTF
TRBJ1-1	TRBV9	-	-	TGTGCCAGCAGCCCAGGACCGGGGGACGAAGCTTTCTTT	CASSPGPGDEAFF
TRBJ1-1	TRBV5-1	-	TRBD1	TGCGCCAGCAGCCGAGGGGGCGACACTGAAGCTTTCTTT	CASSRGGDTEAFF
TRBJ1-5	TRBV7-2	-	TRBD1	TGTGCCAGCAGCTTAGGACAGGGGGCCGAGCCCCAGCATTTT	CASSLGQGAEPQHF
TRBJ1-2	TRBV7-2	-	-	TGTGCCAGCAGCTTAGTTCTGTCGGGGGAATATGGCTACACCTTC	CASSLVLSGEYGYTF
TRBJ1-5	TRBV18	-	-	TGTGCCAGCTCACCTTACCGGGATAGCAATCAGCCCCAGCATTTT	CASSPYRDSNQPQHF